This is a list of T cell receptor beta chains from one sample in a study of T cell responses to AZD1222 COVID-19 vaccine. The method was immunoSEQ multiplex PCR; TCRdb's version includes in-frame clones alone and lacks a portion of them. There are around 150,000 clones in the sample; roughly 90% occur only once, and 4.3% lies in the top ten. This material consisted of peripheral blood, taken 28 days after the second AZD1222 dose. These receptors came from an adult who received the AZD1222 COVID-19 vaccine. The CDR3 runs from the conserved cysteine through the conserved F or W. A D gene is named only where the DNA matches it firmly. The size of a clone is reported for some rows only, either as once, few or many, or as a class for expanded clones.

CASSLGGTSTDTQYF	TGCGCCAGCAGCTTAGGAGGGACTAGCACAGATACGCAGTATTTT	15	TRBJ2-3	.	.	TRBV5-1
CASSYQAAYEQYF	TGTGCCAGCAGCTATCAGGCCGCCTACGAGCAGTACTTC	13	TRBJ2-7	.	.	TRBV5-6
CASAMHRGSLNEKLFF	TGTGCCAGCGCTATGCATCGGGGCAGCCTTAATGAAAAACTGTTTTTT	16	TRBJ1-4	.	.	TRBV3-1/TRBV3-2
CASGLPGQGFAGANVLTF	TGTGCCAGCGGACTTCCGGGACAGGGATTCGCTGGGGCCAACGTCCTGACTTTC	18	TRBJ2-6	TRBD1	.	TRBV28
CASSPGRGGSTEAFF	TGCGCCAGCAGCCCTGGGCGGGGAGGGTCCACTGAAGCTTTCTTT	15	TRBJ1-1	.	.	TRBV5-1
CASSVDGILRAEAFF	TGTGCCAGCAGCGTAGATGGAATTCTACGGGCTGAAGCTTTCTTT	15	TRBJ1-1	.	.	TRBV9
CASSLDWGNQPQHF	TGTGCCAGCAGTTTGGATTGGGGCAATCAGCCCCAGCATTTT	14	TRBJ1-5	.	once	TRBV27
CASSPESGALRYGYTF	TGCGCCAGCAGCCCGGAGAGCGGGGCATTGAGGTATGGCTACACCTTC	16	TRBJ1-2	.	.	TRBV5-1
CASSFSGGRGETQYF	TGTGCCAGCAGCTTCAGCGGGGGCCGGGGAGAGACCCAGTACTTC	15	TRBJ2-5	TRBD2	.	TRBV11-1
CASSPLSNQPQHF	TGTGCCAGCAGCCCCCTAAGTAATCAGCCCCAGCATTTT	13	TRBJ1-5	.	few	TRBV7-2
CASSLEERTGVQYF	TGTGCCAGCAGCTTAGAGGAGCGGACTGGTGTGCAGTATTTT	14	TRBJ2-3	.	few	TRBV7-8
CATVIQDSGNTIYF	TGTGCCACCGTCATACAGGACTCTGGAAACACCATATATTTT	14	TRBJ1-3	.	.	TRBV18
CASSPPTSGGVSEQFF	TGTGCCAGCAGCCCCCCCACTAGCGGGGGGGTTAGTGAGCAGTTCTTC	16	TRBJ2-1	TRBD2	.	TRBV3-1/TRBV3-2
CASSMDRGGEQFF	TGTGCCAGTAGTATGGACAGGGGGGGTGAGCAGTTCTTC	13	TRBJ2-1	TRBD1	.	TRBV19
CASSENFRGRPTDTQYF	TGCGCCAGCAGTGAGAATTTCCGGGGTCGACCCACAGATACGCAGTATTTT	17	TRBJ2-3	.	.	TRBV10-1
CASSHGGAGELFF	TGTGCCAGCAGCCATGGTGGGGCCGGGGAGCTGTTTTTT	13	TRBJ2-2	.	few	TRBV7-8
CASSPTPQVGLKTQYF	TGTGCCAGCAGCCCCACCCCCCAGGTTGGGTTAAAGACCCAGTACTTC	16	TRBJ2-5	.	.	TRBV7-2
CASSPSTDTQYF	TGTGCCAGCTCACCAAGCACAGATACGCAGTATTTT	12	TRBJ2-3	.	.	TRBV18
CASSGRTENTGELFF	TGTGCCAGCAGTGGACGGACAGAGAACACCGGGGAGCTGTTTTTT	15	TRBJ2-2	.	.	TRBV2
CASSVGGQASYEQYF	TGTGCCAGCAGCGTAGGGGGACAGGCCTCCTACGAGCAGTACTTC	15	TRBJ2-7	TRBD1	.	TRBV9
CAWLDPRSYGYTF	TGTGCCTGGCTGGACCCCCGAAGCTATGGCTACACCTTC	13	TRBJ1-2	.	.	TRBV30